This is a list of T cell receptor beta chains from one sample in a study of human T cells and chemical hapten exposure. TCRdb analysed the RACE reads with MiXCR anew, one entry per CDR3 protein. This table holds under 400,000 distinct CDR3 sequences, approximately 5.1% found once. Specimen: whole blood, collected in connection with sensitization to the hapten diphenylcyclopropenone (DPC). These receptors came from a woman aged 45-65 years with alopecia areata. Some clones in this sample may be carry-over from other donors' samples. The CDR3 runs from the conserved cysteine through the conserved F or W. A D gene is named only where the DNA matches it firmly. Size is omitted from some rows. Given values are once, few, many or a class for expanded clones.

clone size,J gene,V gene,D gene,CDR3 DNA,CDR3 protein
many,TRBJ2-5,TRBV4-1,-,TGCGCCAGCAGTTTAGATAGGGCTCGGGCTAGAGAGACCCAGTACTTC,CASSLDRARARETQYF
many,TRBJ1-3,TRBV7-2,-,TGTGCCAGCAGCCTACTTAGGGCCGCTGGAAACACCATATATTTT,CASSLLRAAGNTIYF
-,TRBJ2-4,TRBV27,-,TGTGCCAGCAGTTTGCGGCTAGGGTTAGCCAAAAACATTCAGTACTTC,CASSLRLGLAKNIQYF
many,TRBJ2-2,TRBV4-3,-,TGCGCCAGCAGCCAAGATAAAGTCTTGTACGGGGAGCTGTTTTTT,CASSQDKVLYGELFF
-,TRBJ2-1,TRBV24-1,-,TGTGCCACCAGTCGCGGGGCAAAGGTGTACAATGAGCAGTTCTTC,CATSRGAKVYNEQFF
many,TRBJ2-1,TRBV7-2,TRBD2,TGTGCCAGCAGCTTAGAGGGACTAGCGGGAGAAGCTCAGTTCTTC,CASSLEGLAGEAQFF
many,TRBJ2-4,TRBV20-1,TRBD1,TGCAGTGTGAGACAGGGCGCAACCAAAAACATTCAGTACTTC,CSVRQGATKNIQYF
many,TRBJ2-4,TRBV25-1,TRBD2,TGTGCCAGCAGTGAAAGCGGGAGTAACATTCAGTACTTC,CASSESGSNIQYF
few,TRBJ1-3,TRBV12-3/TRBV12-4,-,TGTGCCAGCAGTCCAACAGGGATAAGTGGAAACACCATATATTTT,CASSPTGISGNTIYF
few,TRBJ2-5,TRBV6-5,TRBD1,TGTGCCAGCAGTTACGGCTGGACAGGAAAAGAGACCCAGTACTTC,CASSYGWTGKETQYF
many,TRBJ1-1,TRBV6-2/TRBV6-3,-,TGTGCCAGCAGTTACGGCAGGCAGCCGTCGAACACTGAAGCTTTCTTT,CASSYGRQPSNTEAFF
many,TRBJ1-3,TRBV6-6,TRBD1,TGTGCCAGCAGTAAGGGACAGGGAAACTCTGGAAACACCATATATTTT,CASSKGQGNSGNTIYF
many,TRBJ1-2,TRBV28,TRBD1,TGTGCCAGCAGTTCCCAGGGGGCCGGCTATGGCTACACCTTC,CASSSQGAGYGYTF
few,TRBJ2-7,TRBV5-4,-,TGTGCCAGCAGCTTCGCGGGACAGACTATTTACGAGCAGTACTTC,CASSFAGQTIYEQYF
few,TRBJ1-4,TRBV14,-,TGTGCCAGCAGCCAAGCGGGGCGTTTAGGCGAAAAACTGTTTTTT,CASSQAGRLGEKLFF
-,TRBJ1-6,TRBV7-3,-,TGTGCCAGCAGCATTGGGACTAATAATTCACCCCTCCACTTT,CASSIGTNNSPLHF
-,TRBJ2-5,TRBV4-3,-,TGCGCCAGCAGCCCTAATTCCGGGACTTCCGGGCAAGAGACCCAGTACTTC,CASSPNSGTSGQETQYF
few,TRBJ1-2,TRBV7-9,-,TGTGCCAGCAGTACTTCTGATGGCTACACCTTC,CASSTSDGYTF
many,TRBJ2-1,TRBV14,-,TGTGCCAGCAGCCAAGCCACAGGAGCTGAGCAGTTCTTC,CASSQATGAEQFF
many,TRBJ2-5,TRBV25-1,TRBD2,TGTGCCAGCAGTGAAACCCCAAGACTAGCGGGGGAGGAGACCCAGTACTTC,CASSETPRLAGEETQYF
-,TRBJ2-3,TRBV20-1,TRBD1,TGCAGTGCCCCCCCATCCAGGACAGGGGGTGATACGCAGTATTTT,CSAPPSRTGGDTQYF
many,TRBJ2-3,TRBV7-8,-,TGTGCCAGCAGCTTTGTCGACTCACAATACGCGCAGTATTTT,CASSFVDSQYAQYF
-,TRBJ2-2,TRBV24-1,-,TGTGCCACCAGTTCTCTCCGAGGGAACACCGGGGAGCTGTTTTTT,CATSSLRGNTGELFF
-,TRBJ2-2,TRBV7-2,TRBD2,TGTGCCAGCAGCTTAAAGTTTGGACTAGCGGAGACCGGGGAGCTGTTTTTT,CASSLKFGLAETGELFF
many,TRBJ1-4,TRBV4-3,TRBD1,TGCGCCAGCAGCCGAGACAGGGGCGGATTGGAAAAACTGTTTTTT,CASSRDRGGLEKLFF
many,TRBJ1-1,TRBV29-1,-,TGCAGCGTTAATCGAGTGGACAGGAACACTGAAGCTTTCTTT,CSVNRVDRNTEAFF
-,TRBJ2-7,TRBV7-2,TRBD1,TGTGCCAGCAGCTCGGTCGGGACAGTCTACGAGCAGTACTTC,CASSSVGTVYEQYF
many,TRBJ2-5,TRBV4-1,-,TGCGCCAGCAGCCAAGATGGGACGGCGGCGGTACAAGAGACCCAGTACTTC,CASSQDGTAAVQETQYF
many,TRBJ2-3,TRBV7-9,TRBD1,TGTGCCAGCAGCCGACAGGGCGATACGCAGTATTTT,CASSRQGDTQYF
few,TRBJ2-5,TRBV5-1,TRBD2,TGCGCCAGCAGCTCCAGCGGGGAGCTCCAAGAGACCCAGTACTTC,CASSSSGELQETQYF
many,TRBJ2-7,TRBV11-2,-,TGTGCCAGCAGCTTAGACCCGGGATCCCTAGGAGAGCAGTACTTC,CASSLDPGSLGEQYF
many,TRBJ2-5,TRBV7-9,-,TGTGCCAGCAGCTCAGTCAAAAGGGAGTACCAAGAGACCCAGTACTTC,CASSSVKREYQETQYF
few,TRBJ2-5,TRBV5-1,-,TGCGCCAGCATGATGGGGGAGAGAGAGACCCAGTACTTC,CASMMGERETQYF
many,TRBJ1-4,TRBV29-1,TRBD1,TGCAGCGTTCCTGGGACAGGGGATGAAAAACTGTTTTTT,CSVPGTGDEKLFF
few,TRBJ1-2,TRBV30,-,TGTGCCTGGACCGGGGCTGGAAGCTACACCTTC,CAWTGAGSYTF
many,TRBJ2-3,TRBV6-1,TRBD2,TGTGCCAGCAAGGGGAGGGACGAGGAGAATACGCAGTATTTT,CASKGRDEENTQYF
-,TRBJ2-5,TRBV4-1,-,TGCGCCAGCAGCCAAGCTGGACACCAAGCAGAGACCCAGTACTTC,CASSQAGHQAETQYF
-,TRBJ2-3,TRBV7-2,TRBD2,TGTGCCAGCAGTAGCGGGGGGGCCGCAGATACGCAGTATTTT,CASSSGGAADTQYF
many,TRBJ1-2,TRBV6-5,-,TGTGCCAGCAGTTACTTTAGGGGAGGTGGGGGCTACACCTTC,CASSYFRGGGGYTF
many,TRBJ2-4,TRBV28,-,TGTGCCAGCAGTCCCTCCAAAGGTTGGGGAAACATTCAGTACTTC,CASSPSKGWGNIQYF
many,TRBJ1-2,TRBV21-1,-,TGTGCCAGCAGCAAGGAGACCGGGACTGAAGCCTATGGCTACACCTTC,CASSKETGTEAYGYTF
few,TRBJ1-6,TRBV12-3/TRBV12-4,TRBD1,TGTGCCAGCAGTTGGGGGACAGTATCCCTCCACTTT,CASSWGTVSLHF
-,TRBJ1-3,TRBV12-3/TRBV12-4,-,TGTGCCAGCAGCCCGTGGACAGAGGTTTCTGGAAACACCATATATTTT,CASSPWTEVSGNTIYF
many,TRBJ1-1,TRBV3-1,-,TGTGCCAGCAGCCAGGGGGCCACTGAAGCTTTCTTT,CASSQGATEAFF
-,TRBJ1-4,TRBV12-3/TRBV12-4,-,TGTGCCAGCAGTTTTTGGGGGGCTGGAGAAAAACTGTTTTTT,CASSFWGAGEKLFF
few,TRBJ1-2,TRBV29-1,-,TGCAGCGTTGATAGGGGCAGTTATGGCTACACCTTC,CSVDRGSYGYTF
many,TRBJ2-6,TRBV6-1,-,TGTGCCAGCAGTCCCCTGGGGGGTCTCCTCTCTGGGGCCAACGTCCTGACTTTC,CASSPLGGLLSGANVLTF
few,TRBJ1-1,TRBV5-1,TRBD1,TGCGCCAGCAACACGGACAGGGAAACTGAAGCTTTCTTT,CASNTDRETEAFF
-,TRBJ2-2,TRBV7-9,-,TGTGCCAGCAGCTCAGCGGGACAGCAGAACACCGGGGAGCTGTTTTTT,CASSSAGQQNTGELFF
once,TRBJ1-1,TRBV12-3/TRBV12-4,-,TGTGCCAGCAACCCCGGCCACAACACTGAAGCTTTCTTT,CASNPGHNTEAFF
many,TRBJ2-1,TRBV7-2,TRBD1,TGTGCCAGCAGCCGGGACAGGGTAGCTAATGAGCAGTTCTTC,CASSRDRVANEQFF
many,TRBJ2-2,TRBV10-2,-,TGCGCCAGCAGTGCCCTTGGAACCGGGGAGCTGTTTTTT,CASSALGTGELFF
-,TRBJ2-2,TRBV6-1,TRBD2,TGTGCCAGCGTCCCGGGACTAGTGTTCGGGGAGCTGTTTTTT,CASVPGLVFGELFF
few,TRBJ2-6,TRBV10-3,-,TGTGCCATCAGTATAGGCCTTGGCGGGGCCAACGTCCTGACTTTC,CAISIGLGGANVLTF
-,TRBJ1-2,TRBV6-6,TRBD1,TGTGCCAGCACCCCGGGACAGTCTGGCTACACCTTC,CASTPGQSGYTF
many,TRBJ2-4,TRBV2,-,TGTGCCAGCAGTATGGATACAGGGTTCAAAAACATTCAGTACTTC,CASSMDTGFKNIQYF